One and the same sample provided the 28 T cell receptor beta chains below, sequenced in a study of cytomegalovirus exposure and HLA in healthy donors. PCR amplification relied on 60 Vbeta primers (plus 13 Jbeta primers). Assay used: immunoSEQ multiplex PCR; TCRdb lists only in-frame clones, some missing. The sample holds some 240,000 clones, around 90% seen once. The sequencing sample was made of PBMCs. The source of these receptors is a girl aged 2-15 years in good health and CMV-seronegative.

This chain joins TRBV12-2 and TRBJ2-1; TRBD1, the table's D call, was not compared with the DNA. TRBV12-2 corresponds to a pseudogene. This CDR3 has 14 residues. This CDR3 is CASRLGQGVFEQFF. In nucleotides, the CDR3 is TGTGCAAGTCGCTTGGGACAGGGGGTTTTTGAGCAGTTCTTC.

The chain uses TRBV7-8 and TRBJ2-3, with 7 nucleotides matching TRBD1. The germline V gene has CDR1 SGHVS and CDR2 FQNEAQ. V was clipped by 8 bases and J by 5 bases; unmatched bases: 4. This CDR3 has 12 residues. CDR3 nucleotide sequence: TGTGCCAGCTCTCCAGGGGGAGATACGCAGTATTTT. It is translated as CASSPGGDTQYF. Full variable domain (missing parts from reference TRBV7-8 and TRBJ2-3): GAGVSQSPRYKVAKRGQDVALRCDPISGHVSLFWYQQALGQGPEFLTYFQNEAQLDKSGLPSDRFFAERPEGSVSTLKIQRTQQEDSAVYLCASSPGGDTQYFGPGTRLTVL.

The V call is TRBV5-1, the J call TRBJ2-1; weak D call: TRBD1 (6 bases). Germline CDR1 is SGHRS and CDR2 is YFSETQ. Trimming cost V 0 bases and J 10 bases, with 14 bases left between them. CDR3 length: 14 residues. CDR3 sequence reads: CASSLVGGAGEQFF. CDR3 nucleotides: TGCGCCAGCAGCTTGGTAGGGGGAGCAGGGGAGCAGTTCTTC.

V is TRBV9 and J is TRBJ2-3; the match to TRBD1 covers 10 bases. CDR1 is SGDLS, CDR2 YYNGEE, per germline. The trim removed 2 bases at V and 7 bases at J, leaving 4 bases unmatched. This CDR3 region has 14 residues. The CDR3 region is CASSVDRGRYTQYF. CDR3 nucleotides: TGTGCCAGCAGCGTGGACAGGGGGAGGTATACGCAGTATTTT.

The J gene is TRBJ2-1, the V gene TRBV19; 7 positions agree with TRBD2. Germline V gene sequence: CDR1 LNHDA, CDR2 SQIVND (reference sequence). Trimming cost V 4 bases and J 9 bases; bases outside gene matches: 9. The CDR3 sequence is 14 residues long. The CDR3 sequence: CASSRSSGKIEQFF. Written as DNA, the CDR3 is TGTGCCAGTAGTAGGTCTAGCGGAAAAATTGAGCAGTTCTTC.

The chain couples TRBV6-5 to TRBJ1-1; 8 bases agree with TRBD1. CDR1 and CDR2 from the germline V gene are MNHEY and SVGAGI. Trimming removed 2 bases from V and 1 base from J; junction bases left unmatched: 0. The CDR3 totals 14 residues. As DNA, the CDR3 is TGTGCCAGCAGTTACACAGGGGGGAACACTGAAGCTTTCTTT. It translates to CASSYTGGNTEAFF.

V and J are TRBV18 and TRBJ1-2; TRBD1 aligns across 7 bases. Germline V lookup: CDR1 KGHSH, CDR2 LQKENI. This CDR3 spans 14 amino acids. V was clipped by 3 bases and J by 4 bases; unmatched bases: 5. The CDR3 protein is CASSPDRVGYGYTF. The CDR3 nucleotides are TGTGCCAGCTCACCTGACAGGGTCGGCTATGGCTACACCTTC.

The CDR3, as DNA: TGTGCCAGCAGAACGGGACAGGTGAGCAATGAGCAGTTCTTC. This translates into CASRTGQVSNEQFF. The chain has TRBV25-1 and TRBJ2-1, with 8 bases matching TRBD1. CDR1 and CDR2 from the germline V gene are MGHDK and SYGVNS. After removal of 6 bases from V and 6 bases from J, the junction contained 7 bases not matched to a gene. The CDR3 length is 14 residues.

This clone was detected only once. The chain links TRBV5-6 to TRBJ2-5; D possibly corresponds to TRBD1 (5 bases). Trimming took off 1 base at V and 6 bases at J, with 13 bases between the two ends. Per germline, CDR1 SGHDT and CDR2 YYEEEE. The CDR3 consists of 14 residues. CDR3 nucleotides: TGTGCCAGCAGCTTGTGGGCAGGGCGGAAGACCCAGTACTTC. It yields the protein CASSLWAGRKTQYF.

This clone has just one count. CDR3 nucleotides: TGTGCCAGCTCACCAGTAAGTTTAGCGTCGAGCTCCTACGAGCAGTACTTC. Its protein product is CASSPVSLASSSYEQYF. The rearrangement joins TRBV18 to TRBJ2-7; possibly TRBD2 for D (5 bases). CDR1 and CDR2 (germline): KGHSH, LQKENI. CDR3 length equals 17 residues. Trimming stripped 2 bases from V and 0 bases from J, with 17 bases between.

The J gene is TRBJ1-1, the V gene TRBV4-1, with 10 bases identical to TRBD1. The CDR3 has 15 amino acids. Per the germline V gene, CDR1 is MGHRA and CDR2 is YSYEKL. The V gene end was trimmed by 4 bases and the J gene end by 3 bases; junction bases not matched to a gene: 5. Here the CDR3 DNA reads TGCGCCAGCAGCCCCCGGGACAGGGGCGACACTGAAGCTTTCTTT. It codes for CASSPRDRGDTEAFF.

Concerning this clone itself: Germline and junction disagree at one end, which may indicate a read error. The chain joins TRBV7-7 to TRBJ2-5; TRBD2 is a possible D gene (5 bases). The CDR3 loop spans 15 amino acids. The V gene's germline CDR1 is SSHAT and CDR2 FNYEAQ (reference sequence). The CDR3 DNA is TGTGCTAGCAGCTTAGGAGCCTCGAGGGAGGAGACCCAGTACTTC. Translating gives CASSLGASREETQYF. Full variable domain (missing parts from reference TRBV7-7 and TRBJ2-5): GAGVSQSPRYKVTKRGQDVTLRCDPISSHATLYWYQQALGQGPEFLTYFNYEAQPDKSGLPSDRFSAERPEGSISTLTIQRTEQRDSAMYRCASSLGASREETQYFGPGTRLLVL.

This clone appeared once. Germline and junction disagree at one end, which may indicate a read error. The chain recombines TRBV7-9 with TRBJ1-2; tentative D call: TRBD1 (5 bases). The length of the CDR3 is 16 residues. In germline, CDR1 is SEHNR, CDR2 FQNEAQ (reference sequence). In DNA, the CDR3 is TGTTCCAGCAGCTTAGGAGTAGGGCAGGGTGACTATGGCTACACCTTC. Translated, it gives CSSSLGVGQGDYGYTF.

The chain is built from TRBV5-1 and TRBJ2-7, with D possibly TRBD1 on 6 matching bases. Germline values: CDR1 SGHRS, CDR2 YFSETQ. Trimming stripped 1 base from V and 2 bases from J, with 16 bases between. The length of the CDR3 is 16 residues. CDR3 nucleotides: TGCGCCAGCAGCTTGCCGTCACAGGGCTATACCTACGAGCAGTACTTC. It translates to CASSLPSQGYTYEQYF.

This chain's CDR3 is CASSLISGGRPEAFF. CDR3 in DNA: TGTGCCAGCAGCTTAATTTCAGGGGGTCGCCCTGAAGCTTTCTTT. J is TRBJ1-1 and V is TRBV7-8, with 7 positions matching TRBD1. This CDR3 has 15 residues. CDR1 and CDR2 from the germline V gene are SGHVS and FQNEAQ. J lost 6 bases, V lost 2 bases, and 9 bases had no gene match.

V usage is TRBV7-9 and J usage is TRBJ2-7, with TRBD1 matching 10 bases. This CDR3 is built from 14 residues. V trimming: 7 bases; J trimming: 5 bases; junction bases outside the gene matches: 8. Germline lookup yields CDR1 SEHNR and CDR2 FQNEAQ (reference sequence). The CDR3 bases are TGTGCCAGCATCCCCCCGGGACAGGGGAACGAGCAGTACTTC. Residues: CASIPPGQGNEQYF.

In DNA form, the CDR3 reads TGTGCCAGTAGAAAACGATTCCTAGCGGACTCCTACAATGAGCAGTTCTTC. Protein product: CASRKRFLADSYNEQFF. This chain connects TRBV19 to TRBJ2-1; 7 nucleotides agree with TRBD2. Germline V gene data show CDR1 as LNHDA and CDR2 as SQIVND (reference sequence). J was trimmed by 0 bases and V by 6 bases; bases with no gene match: 11. The CDR3 runs 17 residues.

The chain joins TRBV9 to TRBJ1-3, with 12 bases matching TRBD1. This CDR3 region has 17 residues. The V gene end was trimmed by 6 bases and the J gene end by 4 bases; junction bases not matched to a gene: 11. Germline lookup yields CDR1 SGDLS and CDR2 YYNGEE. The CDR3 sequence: CASTHSSGTGGGNTIYF. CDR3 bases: TGTGCCAGCACCCACTCATCCGGGACAGGGGGCGGAAACACCATATATTTT.

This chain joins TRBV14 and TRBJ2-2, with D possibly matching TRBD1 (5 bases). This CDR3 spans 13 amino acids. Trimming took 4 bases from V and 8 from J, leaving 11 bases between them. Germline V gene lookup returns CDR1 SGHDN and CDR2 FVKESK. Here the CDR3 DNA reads TGTGCCAGCAGCCGGCAGGGTTCTGGGGAGCTGTTTTTT. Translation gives CASSRQGSGELFF. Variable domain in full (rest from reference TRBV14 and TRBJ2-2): EAGVTQFPSHSVIEKGQTVTLRCDPISGHDNLYWYRRVMGKEIKFLLHFVKESKQDESGMPNNRFLAERTGGTYSTLKVQPAELEDSGVYFCASSRQGSGELFFGEGSRLTVL.

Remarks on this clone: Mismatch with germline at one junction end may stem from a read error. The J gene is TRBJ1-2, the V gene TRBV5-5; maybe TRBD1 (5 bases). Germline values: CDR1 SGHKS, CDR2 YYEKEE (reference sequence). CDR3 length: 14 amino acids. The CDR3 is CASGLAGGANGYTF. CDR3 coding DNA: TGTGCCAGCGGCTTGGCCGGAGGGGCAAATGGCTACACCTTC.

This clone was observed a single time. CDR3 sequence: CASGAQGAATDTQYF. CDR3 in DNA: TGTGCTAGTGGTGCCCAGGGGGCAGCGACAGATACGCAGTATTTT. This sequence joins TRBV12-5 and TRBJ2-3; 8 nucleotides line up with TRBD1. Germline CDR1 is LGHNT and CDR2 is FRNRAP. V shed 5 bases and J 3 bases; nucleotides not matched to a gene: 7. The length of the CDR3 is 15 residues.

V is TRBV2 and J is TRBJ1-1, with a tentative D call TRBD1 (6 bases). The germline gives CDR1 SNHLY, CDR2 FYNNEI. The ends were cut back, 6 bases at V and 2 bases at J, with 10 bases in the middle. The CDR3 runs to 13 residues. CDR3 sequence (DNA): TGTGCCAGCAGGGGGGCACGAAACACTGAAGCTTTCTTT. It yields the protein CASRGARNTEAFF.

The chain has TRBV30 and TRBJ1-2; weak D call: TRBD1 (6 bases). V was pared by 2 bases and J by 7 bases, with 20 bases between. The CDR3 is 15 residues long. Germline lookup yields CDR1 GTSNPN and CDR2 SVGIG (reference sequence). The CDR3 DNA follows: TGTGCCTGGAGTTATGGAAAGGGGGTGGTTGGTGGCTACACCTTC. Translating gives CAWSYGKGVVGGYTF.

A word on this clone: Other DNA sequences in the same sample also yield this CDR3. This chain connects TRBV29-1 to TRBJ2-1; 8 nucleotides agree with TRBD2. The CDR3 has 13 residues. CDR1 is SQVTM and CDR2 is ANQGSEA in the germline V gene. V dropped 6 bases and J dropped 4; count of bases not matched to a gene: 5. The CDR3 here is CSVGTSGYNEQFF. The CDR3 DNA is TGCAGCGTCGGGACTAGTGGTTACAATGAGCAGTTCTTC.

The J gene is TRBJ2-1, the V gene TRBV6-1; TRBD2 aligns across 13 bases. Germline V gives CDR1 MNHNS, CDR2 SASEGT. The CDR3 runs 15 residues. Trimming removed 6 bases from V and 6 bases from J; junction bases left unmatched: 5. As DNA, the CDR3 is TGTGCCAGCAGAACCGGGACTAGCGGGGTCAATGAGCAGTTCTTC. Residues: CASRTGTSGVNEQFF.

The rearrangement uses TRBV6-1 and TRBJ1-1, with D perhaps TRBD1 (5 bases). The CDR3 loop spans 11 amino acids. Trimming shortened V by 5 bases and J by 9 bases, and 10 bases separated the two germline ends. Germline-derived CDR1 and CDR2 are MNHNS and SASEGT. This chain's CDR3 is CASSPGSKAFF. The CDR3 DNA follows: TGTGCCAGCAGTCCAGGGTCTAAAGCTTTCTTT.

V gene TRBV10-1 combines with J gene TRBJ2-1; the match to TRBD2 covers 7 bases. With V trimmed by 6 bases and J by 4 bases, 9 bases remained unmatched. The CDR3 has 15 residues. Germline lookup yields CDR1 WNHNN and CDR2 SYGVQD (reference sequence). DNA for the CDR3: TGCGCCAGCAGCCCCGGGACTAACCTTTACAATGAGCAGTTCTTC. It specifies CASSPGTNLYNEQFF.

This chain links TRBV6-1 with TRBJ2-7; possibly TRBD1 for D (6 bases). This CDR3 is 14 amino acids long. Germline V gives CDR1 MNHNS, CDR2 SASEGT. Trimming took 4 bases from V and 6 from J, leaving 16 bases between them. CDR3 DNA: TGTGCCAGCAGTGGGCGGACAGCTTTGTCCGAGCAGTACTTC. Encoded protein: CASSGRTALSEQYF.